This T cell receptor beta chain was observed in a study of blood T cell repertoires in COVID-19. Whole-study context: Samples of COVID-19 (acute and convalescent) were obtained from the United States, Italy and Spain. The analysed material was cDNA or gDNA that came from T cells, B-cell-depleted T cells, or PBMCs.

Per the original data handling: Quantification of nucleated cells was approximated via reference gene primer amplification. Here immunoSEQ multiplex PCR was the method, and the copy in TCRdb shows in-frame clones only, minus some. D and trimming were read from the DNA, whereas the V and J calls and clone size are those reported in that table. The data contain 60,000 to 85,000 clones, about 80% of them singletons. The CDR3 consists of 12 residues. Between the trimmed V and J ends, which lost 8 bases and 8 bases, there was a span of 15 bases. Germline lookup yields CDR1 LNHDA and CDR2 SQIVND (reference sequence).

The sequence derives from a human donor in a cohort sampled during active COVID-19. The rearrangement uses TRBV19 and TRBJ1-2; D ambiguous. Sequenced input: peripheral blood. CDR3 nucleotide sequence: TGTGCCAGTGCGGATCGCCCTGTCGGCTACACCTTC. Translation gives CASADRPVGYTF.